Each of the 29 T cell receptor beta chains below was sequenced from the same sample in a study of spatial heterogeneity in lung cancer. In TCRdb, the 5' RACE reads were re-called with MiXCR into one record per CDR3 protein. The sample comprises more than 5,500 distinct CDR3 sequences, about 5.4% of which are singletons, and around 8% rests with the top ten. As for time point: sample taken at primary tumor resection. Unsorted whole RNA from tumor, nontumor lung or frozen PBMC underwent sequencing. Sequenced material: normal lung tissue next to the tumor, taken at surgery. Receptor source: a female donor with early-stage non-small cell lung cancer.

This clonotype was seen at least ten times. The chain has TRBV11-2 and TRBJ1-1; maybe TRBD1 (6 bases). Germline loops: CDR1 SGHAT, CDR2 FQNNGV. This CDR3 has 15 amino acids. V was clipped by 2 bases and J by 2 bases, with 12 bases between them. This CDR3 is CASSLPGTTNTEAFF. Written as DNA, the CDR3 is TGTGCCAGCAGCTTACCCGGGACAACTAACACTGAAGCTTTCTTT.

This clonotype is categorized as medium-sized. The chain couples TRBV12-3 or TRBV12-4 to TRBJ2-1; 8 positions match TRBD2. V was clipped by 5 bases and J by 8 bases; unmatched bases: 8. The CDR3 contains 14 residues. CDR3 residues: CASSHGTRIDEQFF. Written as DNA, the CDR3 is TGTGCCAGCAGTCACGGGACTAGGATTGATGAGCAGTTCTTC.

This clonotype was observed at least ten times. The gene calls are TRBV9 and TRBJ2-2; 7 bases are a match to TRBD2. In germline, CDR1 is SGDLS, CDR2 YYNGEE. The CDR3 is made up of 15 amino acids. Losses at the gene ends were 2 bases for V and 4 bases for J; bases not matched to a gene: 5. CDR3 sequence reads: CASSVGGLGTGELFF. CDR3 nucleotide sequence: TGTGCCAGCAGCGTGGGAGGACTAGGCACCGGGGAGCTGTTTTTT.

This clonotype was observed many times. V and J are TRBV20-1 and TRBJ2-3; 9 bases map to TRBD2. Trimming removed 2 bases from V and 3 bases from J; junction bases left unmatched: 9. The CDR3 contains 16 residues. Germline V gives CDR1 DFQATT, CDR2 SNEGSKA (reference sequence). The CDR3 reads CSARRIAGVGTDTQYF. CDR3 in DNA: TGCAGTGCTAGACGCATAGCGGGAGTGGGAACAGATACGCAGTATTTT.

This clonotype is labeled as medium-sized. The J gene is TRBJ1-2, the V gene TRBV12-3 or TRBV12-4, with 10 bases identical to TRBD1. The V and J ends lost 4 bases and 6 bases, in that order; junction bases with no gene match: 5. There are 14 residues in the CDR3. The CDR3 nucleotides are TGTGCCAGCAGTTCGGCGGACAGGGGGGATGGCTACACCTTC. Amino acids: CASSSADRGDGYTF.

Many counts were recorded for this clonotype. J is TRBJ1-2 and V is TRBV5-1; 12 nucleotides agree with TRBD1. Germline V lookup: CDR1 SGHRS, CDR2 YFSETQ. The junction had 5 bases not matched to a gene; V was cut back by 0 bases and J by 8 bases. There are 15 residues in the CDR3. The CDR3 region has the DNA TGCGCCAGCAGCTTGGCCGGGACAGGGGGCGAGGGCTACACCTTC. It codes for CASSLAGTGGEGYTF.

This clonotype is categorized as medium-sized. The CDR3 coding sequence is TGCAGCGTTCTCCCGCCTACAGGGTCCTATGGCTACACCTTC. It translates to CSVLPPTGSYGYTF. The chain is built from TRBV29-1 and TRBJ1-2; tentatively, D is TRBD1 (6 bases). Germline V CDR1 and CDR2: SQVTM, ANQGSEA. V dropped 5 bases and J dropped 4 bases, with 17 bases sitting between them. This CDR3 comprises 14 residues. The variable domain in full, with the rest retrieved from reference TRBV29-1 and TRBJ1-2, is SAVISQKPSRDICQRGTSLTIQCQVDSQVTMMFWYRQQPGQSLTLIATANQGSEATYESGFVIDKFPISRPNLTFSTLTVSNMSPEDSSIYLCSVLPPTGSYGYTFGSGTRLTVV.

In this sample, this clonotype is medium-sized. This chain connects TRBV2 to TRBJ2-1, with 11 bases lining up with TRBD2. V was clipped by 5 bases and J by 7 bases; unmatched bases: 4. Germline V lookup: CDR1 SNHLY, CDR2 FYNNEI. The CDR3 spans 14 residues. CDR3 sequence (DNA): TGTGCCAGCAGTTTCCCTAGCGGGGGGAATGAGCAGTTCTTC. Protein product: CASSFPSGGNEQFF.

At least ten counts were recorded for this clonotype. The CDR3 here is CASSVSGQGENIQYF. For the CDR3, the DNA is TGTGCCAGCAGCGTAAGTGGACAGGGCGAAAACATTCAGTACTTC. The V and J genes are TRBV9 and TRBJ2-4, with 8 bases fitting TRBD1. Germline V gives CDR1 SGDLS, CDR2 YYNGEE. The CDR3 is 15 amino acids. Germline trimming cut 1 base from V and 5 bases from J; bases unmatched to any gene: 5.

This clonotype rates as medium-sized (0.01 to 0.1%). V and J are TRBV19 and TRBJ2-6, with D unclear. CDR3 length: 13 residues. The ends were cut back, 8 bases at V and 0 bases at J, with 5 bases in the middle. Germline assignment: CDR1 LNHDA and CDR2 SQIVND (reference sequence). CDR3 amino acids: CASHLSGANVLTF. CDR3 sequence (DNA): TGTGCCAGTCACCTCTCTGGGGCCAACGTCCTGACTTTC.

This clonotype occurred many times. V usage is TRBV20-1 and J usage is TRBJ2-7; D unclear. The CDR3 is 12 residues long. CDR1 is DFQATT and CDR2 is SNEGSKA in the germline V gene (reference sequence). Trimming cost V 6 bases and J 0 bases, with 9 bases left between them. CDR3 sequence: CSAVGPSYEQYF. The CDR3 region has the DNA TGCAGTGCCGTAGGACCCTCCTACGAGCAGTACTTC.

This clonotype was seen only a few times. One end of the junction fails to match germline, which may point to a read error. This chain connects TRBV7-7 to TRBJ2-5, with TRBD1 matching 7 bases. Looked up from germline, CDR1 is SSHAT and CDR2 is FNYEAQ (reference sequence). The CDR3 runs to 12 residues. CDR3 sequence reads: CASSSGGQTQYF. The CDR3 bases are TGTGCTAGCAGCTCAGGGGGACAGACCCAGTACTTC.

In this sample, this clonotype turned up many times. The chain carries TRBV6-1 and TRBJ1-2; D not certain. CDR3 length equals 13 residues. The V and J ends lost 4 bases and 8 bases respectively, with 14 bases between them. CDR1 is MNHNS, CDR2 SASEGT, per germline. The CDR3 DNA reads TGTGCCAGCAGTGGATTCCTTATGCAGGGCTACACCTTC. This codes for CASSGFLMQGYTF.

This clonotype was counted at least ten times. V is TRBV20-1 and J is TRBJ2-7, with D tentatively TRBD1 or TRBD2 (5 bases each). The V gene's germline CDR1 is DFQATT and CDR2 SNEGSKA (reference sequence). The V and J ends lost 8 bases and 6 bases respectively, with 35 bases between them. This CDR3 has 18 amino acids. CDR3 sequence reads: CSPAPGTDGGTYSREQYF. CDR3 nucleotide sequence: TGCAGTCCAGCACCCGGGACGGACGGTGGGACCTACTCCCGCGAGCAGTACTTC.

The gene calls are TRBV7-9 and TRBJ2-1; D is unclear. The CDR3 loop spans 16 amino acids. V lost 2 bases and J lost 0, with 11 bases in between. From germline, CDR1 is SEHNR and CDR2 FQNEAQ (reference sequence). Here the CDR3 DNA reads TGTGCCAGCAGCTTAATTGGCAGTCTCTCCTACAATGAGCAGTTCTTC. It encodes CASSLIGSLSYNEQFF. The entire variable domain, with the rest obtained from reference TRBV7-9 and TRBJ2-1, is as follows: DTGVSQNPRHKITKRGQNVTFRCDPISEHNRLYWYRQTLGQGPEFLTYFQNEAQLEKSRLLSDRFSAERPKGSFSTLEIQRTEQGDSAMYLCASSLIGSLSYNEQFFGPGTRLTVL.

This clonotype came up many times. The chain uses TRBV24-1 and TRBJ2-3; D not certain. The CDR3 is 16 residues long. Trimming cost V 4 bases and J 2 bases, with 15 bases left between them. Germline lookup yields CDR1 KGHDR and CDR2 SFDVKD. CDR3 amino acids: CATSDSTGSITDTQYF. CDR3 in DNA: TGTGCCACCAGTGACTCCACGGGCTCGATCACAGATACGCAGTATTTT.

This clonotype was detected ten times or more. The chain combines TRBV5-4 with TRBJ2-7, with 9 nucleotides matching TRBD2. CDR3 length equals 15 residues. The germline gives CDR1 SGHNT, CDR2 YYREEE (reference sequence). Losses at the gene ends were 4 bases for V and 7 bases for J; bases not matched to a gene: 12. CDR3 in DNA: TGTGCCAGCAGCGTCCGTCGCGGGAGGGCCGAAGAGCAGTACTTC. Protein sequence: CASSVRRGRAEEQYF.

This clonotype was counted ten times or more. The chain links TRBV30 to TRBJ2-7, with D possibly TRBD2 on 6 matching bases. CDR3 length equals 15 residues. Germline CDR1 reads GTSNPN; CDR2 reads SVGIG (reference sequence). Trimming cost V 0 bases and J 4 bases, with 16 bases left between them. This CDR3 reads CAWSVPGTASYEQYF. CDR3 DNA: TGTGCCTGGAGTGTACCCGGGACTGCTAGTTACGAGCAGTACTTC.

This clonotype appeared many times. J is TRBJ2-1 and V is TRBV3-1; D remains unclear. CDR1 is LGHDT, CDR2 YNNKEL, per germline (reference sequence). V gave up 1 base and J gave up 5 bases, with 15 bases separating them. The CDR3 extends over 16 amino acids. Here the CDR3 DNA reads TGTGCCAGCAGCCAAGTCGCGTTAATTAGGGACAATGAGCAGTTCTTC. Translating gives CASSQVALIRDNEQFF.

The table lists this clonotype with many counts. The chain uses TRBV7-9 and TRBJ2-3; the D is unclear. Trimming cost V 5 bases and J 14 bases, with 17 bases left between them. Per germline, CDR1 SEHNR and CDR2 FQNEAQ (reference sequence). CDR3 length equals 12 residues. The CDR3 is CASSPLQKAAYF. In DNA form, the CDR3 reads TGTGCCAGCAGCCCACTGCAAAAGGCGGCGTATTTT.

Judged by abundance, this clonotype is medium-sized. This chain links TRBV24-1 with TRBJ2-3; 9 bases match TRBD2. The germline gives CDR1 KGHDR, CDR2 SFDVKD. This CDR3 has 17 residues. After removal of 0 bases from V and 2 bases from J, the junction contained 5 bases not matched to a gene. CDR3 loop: CATSDLLAGGFTDTQYF. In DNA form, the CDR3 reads TGTGCCACCAGTGATTTGCTGGCGGGAGGGTTCACAGATACGCAGTATTTT.

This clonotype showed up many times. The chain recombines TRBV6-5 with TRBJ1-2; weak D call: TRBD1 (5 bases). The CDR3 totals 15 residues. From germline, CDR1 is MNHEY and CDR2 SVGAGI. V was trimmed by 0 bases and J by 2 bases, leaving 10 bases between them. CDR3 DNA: TGTGCCAGCAGTTACTCTCGGGGGGACAACTATGGCTACACCTTC. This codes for CASSYSRGDNYGYTF.

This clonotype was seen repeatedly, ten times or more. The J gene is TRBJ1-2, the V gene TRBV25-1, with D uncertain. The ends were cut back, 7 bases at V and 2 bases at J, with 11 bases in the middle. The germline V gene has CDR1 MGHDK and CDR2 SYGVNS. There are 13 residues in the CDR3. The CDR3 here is CASNLDGNYGYTF. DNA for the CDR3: TGTGCCAGCAACTTAGACGGAAACTATGGCTACACCTTC.

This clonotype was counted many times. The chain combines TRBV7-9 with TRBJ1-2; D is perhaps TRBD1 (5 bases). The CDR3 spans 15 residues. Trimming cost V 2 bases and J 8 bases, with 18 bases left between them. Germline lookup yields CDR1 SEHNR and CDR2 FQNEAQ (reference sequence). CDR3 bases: TGTGCCAGCAGCTTAACGGGGCCTCTCTCTTTGGGCTACACCTTC. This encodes CASSLTGPLSLGYTF.

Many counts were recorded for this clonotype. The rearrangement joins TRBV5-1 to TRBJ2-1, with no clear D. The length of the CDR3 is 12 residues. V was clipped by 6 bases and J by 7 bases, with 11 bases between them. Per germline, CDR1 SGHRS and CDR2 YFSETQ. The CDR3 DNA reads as TGCGCCAGCAAAACTGGAGAGAATGAGCAGTTCTTC. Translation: CASKTGENEQFF.

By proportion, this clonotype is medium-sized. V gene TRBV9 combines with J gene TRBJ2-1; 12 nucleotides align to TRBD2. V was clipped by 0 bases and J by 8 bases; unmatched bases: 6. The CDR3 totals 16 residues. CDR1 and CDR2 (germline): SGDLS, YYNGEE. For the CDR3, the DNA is TGTGCCAGCAGCGTAGAAAGACTAGCGGGAGCCCATGAGCAGTTCTTC. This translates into CASSVERLAGAHEQFF.

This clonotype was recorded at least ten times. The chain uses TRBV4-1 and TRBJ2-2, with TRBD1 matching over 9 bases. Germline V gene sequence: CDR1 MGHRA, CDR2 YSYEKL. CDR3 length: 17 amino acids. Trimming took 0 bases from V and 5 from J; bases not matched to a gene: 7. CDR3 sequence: CASSQERDRVRTGELFF. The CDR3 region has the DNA TGCGCCAGCAGCCAAGAACGGGACAGGGTACGAACCGGGGAGCTGTTTTTT.

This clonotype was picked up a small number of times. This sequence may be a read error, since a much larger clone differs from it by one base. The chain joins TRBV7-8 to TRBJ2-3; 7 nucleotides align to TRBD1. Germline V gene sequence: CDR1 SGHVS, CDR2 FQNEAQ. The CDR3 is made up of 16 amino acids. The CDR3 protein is CVSSAQTGLGTDTQYF. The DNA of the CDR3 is TGTGTCAGCAGCGCCCAGACAGGGCTTGGAACAGATACGCAGTATTTT.

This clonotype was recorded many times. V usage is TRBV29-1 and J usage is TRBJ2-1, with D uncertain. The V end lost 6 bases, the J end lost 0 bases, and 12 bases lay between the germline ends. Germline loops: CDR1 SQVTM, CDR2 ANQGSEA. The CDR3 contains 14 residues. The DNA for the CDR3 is TGCAGCGTGGACCCTGATAGCTCCTACAATGAGCAGTTCTTC. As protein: CSVDPDSSYNEQFF.